These 2 T cell receptor beta chains came from one sample sequenced in a study of T cell responses to AZD1222 COVID-19 vaccine (dated by TCRdb to about 2021). The library was made by the immunoSEQ multiplex PCR assay. The immuneACCESS repertoire file appears here via TCRdb, limited to in-frame rearrangements. These files lack a portion of the clones; in checked studies, under half of the deficit traces to unresolved V genes, and the cause of the others is not known. The table for this sample lists roughly 120,000 clones; roughly 85% of them were counted only once. The ten largest clones represent roughly 4.3% of the sample. This specimen's time point label, per the study, means: baseline before first vaccination. Read against the paper, the sample's treatment or condition label means: meningococcal conjugate vaccine given as trial control. Here the sequenced sample was peripheral blood, taken on day 0 of MenACWY control vaccination. These receptors all come from an adult in good health.

The V call is TRBV25-1, the J call TRBJ1-5; the D is unclear. V was clipped by 4 bases and J by 5 bases, with 18 bases between them. Germline CDR1 is MGHDK and CDR2 is SYGVNS. The CDR3 extends over 16 amino acids. CDR3 loop: CASSAGSRASDQPQHF. The CDR3 DNA sequence: TGTGCCAGCAGTGCCGGATCTAGGGCCTCGGATCAGCCCCAGCATTTT.

This clone has a single count. The rearrangement joins TRBV7-2 to TRBJ2-3; 7 positions match TRBD2. Germline CDR1 is SGHTA and CDR2 is FQGNSA. The CDR3 is made up of 16 amino acids. Trimming took 5 bases from V and 0 from J; bases not matched to a gene: 8. The CDR3 nucleotides read TGTGCCAGCAGCCCGAACGGACTAGTCAGCACAGATACGCAGTATTTT. Its protein product is CASSPNGLVSTDTQYF.